Below, 31 T cell receptor beta chains from the same sample are listed, as sequenced in a study of tumor-infiltrating lymphocytes in localized non-small cell lung cancer (dated by TCRdb to the early 2020s). The library was generated by the immunoSEQ multiplex PCR assay. Sourced from immuneACCESS, this table was stored by TCRdb with only in-frame sequences that have V and J called. A share of the clones is absent; for the studies checked, an unresolved V gene accounts for under half, and the remainder has no known explanation. This sample holds 8,500 to 10,000 clones; around 68% were observed only once. The ten largest clones represent roughly 8.8% of the sample. Sequencing was done on a sample of uninvolved lung tissue not adjacent to the tumor. Every receptor here comes from a human donor with non-small cell lung cancer.

The chain employs TRBV27 and TRBJ2-5; unclear D gene. This CDR3 has 13 amino acids. CDR1 is MNHEY, CDR2 SMNVEV, per germline (reference sequence). Trimming pared 1 base from V and 2 bases from J, leaving 5 bases between. The CDR3: CASSLLRQETQYF. CDR3 DNA sequence: TGTGCCAGCAGTTTATTGCGGCAAGAGACCCAGTACTTC.

The chain uses TRBV6-1 and TRBJ2-2, with 11 bases matching TRBD2. Germline-derived CDR1 and CDR2 are MNHNS and SASEGT. There are 15 residues in the CDR3. The V and J ends lost 4 bases and 7 bases, in that order; junction bases with no gene match: 5. CDR3 loop: CASSVLAGVVGELFF. The CDR3 DNA reads TGTGCCAGCAGTGTACTAGCGGGAGTCGTCGGGGAGCTGTTTTTT.

The chain combines TRBV9 with TRBJ2-6; 7 nucleotides match TRBD2. The CDR3 contains 15 residues. Germline CDR1 SGDLS, CDR2 YYNGEE. Trimming removed 2 bases from V and 2 bases from J; junction bases left unmatched: 1. CDR3 sequence: CASSVAGAGANVLTF. In DNA form, the CDR3 reads TGTGCCAGCAGCGTCGCGGGGGCTGGGGCCAACGTCCTGACTTTC.

V and J are TRBV28 and TRBJ1-5; tentative D call: TRBD1 (5 bases). Germline CDR1 reads MDHEN; CDR2 reads SYDVKM. CDR3 length equals 17 residues. Between the trimmed V and J ends, which lost 5 bases and 0 bases, there was a span of 17 bases. CDR3 amino acids: CASSSDRTLYSNQPQHF. The CDR3 DNA sequence: TGTGCCAGCAGTAGCGATAGGACACTCTATAGCAATCAGCCCCAGCATTTT.

CDR3 DNA sequence: TGTGCCAGCACCCAAACGGGGGCCTATAGCAATCAGCCCCAGCATTTT. Its translation: CASTQTGAYSNQPQHF. The chain joins TRBV28 to TRBJ1-5, with D perhaps matching TRBD1 (6 bases). Germline values: CDR1 MDHEN, CDR2 SYDVKM. There are 16 residues in the CDR3. V lost 7 bases to trimming and J lost 0 bases, with 16 bases between them.

The rearrangement links TRBV6-6 to TRBJ2-1; D not certain. Germline-derived CDR1 and CDR2 are MNHNY and SVGAGI (reference sequence). The CDR3 has 16 amino acids. The germline V and J ends were trimmed by 2 bases and 2 bases, with 13 bases remaining between them. CDR3 bases: TGTGCCAGCAGTTACGGTTCCCTCGCAACCTACAATGAGCAGTTCTTC. Translation gives CASSYGSLATYNEQFF.

This clone was detected a few times. V and J are TRBV25-1 and TRBJ2-5; TRBD2 might be the D (6 bases). The V end was cut by 1 base, the J end by 7 bases, with 13 bases between. CDR3 length: 14 amino acids. Germline CDR1 and CDR2: MGHDK and SYGVNS. The CDR3 loop is CASSELWGDGTQYF. CDR3 sequence (DNA): TGTGCCAGCAGTGAATTGTGGGGGGACGGGACCCAGTACTTC.

This clone occurred once. V gene TRBV7-8 combines with J gene TRBJ1-2, with TRBD1 identical over 9 bases. This CDR3 has 14 residues. Looked up from germline, CDR1 is SGHVS and CDR2 is FQNEAQ. The junction had 7 bases not matched to a gene; V was cut back by 3 bases and J by 8 bases. The CDR3 loop reads CASSLTGGRGGYTF. The CDR3 DNA reads as TGTGCCAGCAGCTTGACAGGGGGAAGAGGCGGCTACACCTTC.

The chain carries TRBV28 and TRBJ1-2; D perhaps matches TRBD1 (6 bases). Trimming cost V 6 bases and J 4 bases, with 12 bases left between them. Germline lookup yields CDR1 MDHEN and CDR2 SYDVKM. The CDR3 contains 13 residues. CDR3 DNA sequence: TGTGCCAGCAGCTTGACAGGCCCCTATGGCTACACCTTC. Protein: CASSLTGPYGYTF.

The rearrangement links TRBV5-4 to TRBJ2-7, with TRBD2 as a possible D gene (5 bases). V was clipped by 4 bases and J by 3 bases, with 17 bases between them. Germline CDR1 reads SGHNT; CDR2 reads YYREEE (reference sequence). The CDR3 contains 15 residues. The CDR3 loop reads CASSPFLGLSYEQYF. For the CDR3, the DNA is TGTGCCAGCAGCCCTTTTTTAGGACTCAGCTACGAGCAGTACTTC.

In this sample, this clone turned up once. V is TRBV7-3 and J is TRBJ1-1; D gene uncertain. The length of the CDR3 is 13 residues. Trimming pared 1 base from V and 8 bases from J, leaving 11 bases between. Germline CDR1 reads SGHTA; CDR2 reads FQGTGA. Here the CDR3 reads CASSLKGKAEAFF. CDR3 sequence (DNA): TGTGCCAGCAGCTTAAAAGGAAAAGCCGAAGCTTTCTTT.

The chain has TRBV27 and TRBJ2-5; the D is unclear. Trimming took off 0 bases at V and 3 bases at J, with 14 bases between the two ends. Germline assignment: CDR1 MNHEY and CDR2 SMNVEV (reference sequence). The CDR3 consists of 16 residues. CDR3 in DNA: TGTGCCAGCAGTTTATCAAGTGGGCTAATTGAAGAGACCCAGTACTTC. As protein: CASSLSSGLIEETQYF.

CDR3 sequence (DNA): TGTGCCAGCAGCGTTGATAGGACTAGCACCTACGAGCAGTACTTC. Residues: CASSVDRTSTYEQYF. This chain uses TRBV9 with TRBJ2-7; 8 bases align to TRBD2. The CDR3 consists of 15 residues. The J segment lost 2 bases and the V segment lost 2 bases, leaving 6 bases of the junction unmatched. CDR1 is SGDLS, CDR2 YYNGEE, per germline. The entire variable domain, with the rest obtained from reference TRBV9 and TRBJ2-7, is as follows: DSGVTQTPKHLITATGQRVTLRCSPRSGDLSVYWYQQSLDQGLQFLIQYYNGEERAKGNILERFSAQQFPDLHSELNLSSLELGDSALYFCASSVDRTSTYEQYFGPGTRLTVT.

This chain links TRBV7-2 with TRBJ2-5; 7 bases fit TRBD2. CDR1 is SGHTA and CDR2 is FQGNSA in the germline V gene. CDR3 length: 15 residues. The V segment lost 4 bases and the J segment 1 base; nucleotides outside the gene matches: 6. This CDR3 is CASSSGTNLQETQYF. The CDR3 DNA follows: TGTGCCAGCAGCTCTGGGACTAACCTCCAAGAGACCCAGTACTTC.

This clone was detected a few times. The V call is TRBV6-1, the J call TRBJ1-1; D unclear. Germline CDR1 and CDR2: MNHNS and SASEGT. The CDR3 is made up of 14 amino acids. With 4 bases removed from V and 0 bases from J, the gap between germline ends came to 9 bases. CDR3 protein: CASSAQLLNTEAFF. The DNA for the CDR3 is TGTGCCAGCAGTGCCCAGTTACTGAACACTGAAGCTTTCTTT.

V and J are TRBV28 and TRBJ2-7; D ambiguous. Deletions cut 2 bases from V and 4 bases from J, with 12 bases between. From germline, CDR1 is MDHEN and CDR2 SYDVKM. The CDR3 consists of 14 residues. CDR3 sequence: CASSLGSRVYEQYF. CDR3 DNA sequence: TGTGCCAGCAGTTTAGGATCAAGGGTTTACGAGCAGTACTTC. Drawing the rest from reference TRBV28 and TRBJ2-7, the complete variable domain is DVKVTQSSRYLVKRTGEKVFLECVQDMDHENMFWYRQDPGLGLRLIYFSYDVKMKEKGDIPEGYSVSREKKERFSLILESASTNQTSMYLCASSLGSRVYEQYFGPGTRLTVT.

The chain carries TRBV27 and TRBJ2-3; D might be TRBD2 (5 bases). There are 15 residues in the CDR3. V was trimmed by 7 bases and J by 0 bases, leaving 14 bases between them. In germline, CDR1 is MNHEY, CDR2 SMNVEV (reference sequence). CDR3 sequence: CASKRAGTSTDTQYF. CDR3 DNA sequence: TGTGCCAGCAAACGGGCGGGCACTAGCACAGATACGCAGTATTTT.

The V call is TRBV5-4, the J call TRBJ2-2; the match to TRBD1 covers 9 bases. Looked up from germline, CDR1 is SGHNT and CDR2 is YYREEE (reference sequence). This CDR3 is 15 amino acids long. J gave up 4 bases and V 1 base, and 2 bases lay outside the gene matches. The CDR3 bases are TGTGCCAGCAGCTTGCGGACAGGGGTCACCGGGGAGCTGTTTTTT. Translated: CASSLRTGVTGELFF.

The chain combines TRBV18 with TRBJ2-1, with D uncertain. Looked up from germline, CDR1 is KGHSH and CDR2 is LQKENI. V lost 3 bases to trimming and J lost 4 bases, with 7 bases between them. CDR3 size: 13 residues. The CDR3 nucleotides read TGTGCCAGCTCACCGTCCCAGTACAATGAGCAGTTCTTC. It is translated as CASSPSQYNEQFF.

This clone was detected a few times. V and J are TRBV28 and TRBJ2-7; D uncertain. Germline CDR1 is MDHEN and CDR2 is SYDVKM. This CDR3 region has 12 residues. V was trimmed by 4 bases and J by 6 bases, leaving 10 bases between them. CDR3 nucleotides: TGTGCCAGCAGTTCGTCCTTCGCCGAGCAGTACTTC. This encodes CASSSSFAEQYF.

The chain uses TRBV29-1 and TRBJ1-1; 8 bases fit TRBD1. Trimming cost V 7 bases and J 4 bases; bases outside gene matches: 11. CDR1 and CDR2 from the germline V gene are SQVTM and ANQGSEA. The CDR3 has 14 amino acids. This chain's CDR3 is CSAASQGAITEAFF. The CDR3 nucleotides read TGCAGCGCCGCGAGCCAGGGGGCGATCACTGAAGCTTTCTTT.

This sequence joins TRBV28 and TRBJ2-3; D is unclear. The CDR3 contains 13 residues. Trimming took off 7 bases at V and 0 bases at J, with 8 bases between the two ends. Germline lookup yields CDR1 MDHEN and CDR2 SYDVKM. In nucleotides, the CDR3 is TGTGCCAGCACGGCGACTAGCACAGATACGCAGTATTTT. It translates to CASTATSTDTQYF.

For the CDR3, the DNA is TGTGCCAGCTCCGGGACAGGGGCAAGCGATGAGCAGTTCTTC. Encoded protein: CASSGTGASDEQFF. This sequence joins TRBV4-2 and TRBJ2-1, with 10 positions matching TRBD1. Germline assignment: CDR1 LGHNA and CDR2 YNFKEQ. V lost 8 bases, J lost 8 bases, and 9 bases stayed unmatched. This CDR3 contains 14 residues.

DNA of the CDR3: TGCGCCAGCAGCCAAGAAGTGTCCGCGGGGGCCAACGTCCTGACTTTC. This gives the protein CASSQEVSAGANVLTF. The rearrangement uses TRBV4-3 and TRBJ2-6, with D unclear. Trimming pared 0 bases from V and 4 bases from J, leaving 10 bases between. The CDR3 has 16 residues. Germline assignment: CDR1 LGHNA and CDR2 YSLEER.

This clone was seen a handful of times. J is TRBJ1-2 and V is TRBV29-1; D gene ambiguous. V lost 6 bases and J lost 10, with 15 bases in between. Germline CDR1 reads SQVTM; CDR2 reads ANQGSEA. This CDR3 comprises 11 residues. CDR3 nucleotide sequence: TGCAGCGTGAACGACAATTCAGACTACACCTTC. Protein sequence: CSVNDNSDYTF.

The chain joins TRBV11-2 to TRBJ2-5; tentatively, D is TRBD2 (6 bases). The CDR3 is 16 residues long. The germline V gene has CDR1 SGHAT and CDR2 FQNNGV. Between the trimmed V and J ends, which lost 4 bases and 4 bases, there was a span of 19 bases. The CDR3 DNA follows: TGTGCCAGCAGCTCGGGACTCTCTCAGAACCGAGAGACCCAGTACTTC. Residues: CASSSGLSQNRETQYF.

This clone was seen more than once but under ten times. The chain is built from TRBV28 and TRBJ1-5; no definite D call. The CDR3 sequence is 15 residues long. V lost 2 bases and J 3 bases, leaving 11 bases between the germline ends. CDR1 is MDHEN and CDR2 is SYDVKM in the germline V gene. The DNA for the CDR3 is TGTGCCAGCAGTTTACGGTCCAGCTTCAATCAGCCCCAGCATTTT. Its protein is CASSLRSSFNQPQHF.

The chain combines TRBV29-1 with TRBJ2-7, with D possibly TRBD2 on 6 matching bases. The CDR3 consists of 15 residues. Germline loops: CDR1 SQVTM, CDR2 ANQGSEA. The germline V and J ends were trimmed by 0 bases and 2 bases, with 14 bases remaining between them. The CDR3 reads CSVEDRNSGTYEQYF. The DNA for the CDR3 is TGCAGCGTTGAAGATCGTAATAGCGGAACCTACGAGCAGTACTTC.

This clone rates as medium-sized. In DNA form, the CDR3 reads TGTGCCAGCAGTCGGGGAGATGATCAGCCCCAGCATTTT. It specifies CASSRGDDQPQHF. The rearrangement uses TRBV5-6 and TRBJ1-5; no definite D call. V was shortened by 5 bases and J by 5 bases, with 11 bases between the two germline ends. Germline CDR1 reads SGHDT; CDR2 reads YYEEEE. The CDR3 contains 13 residues.

In its sample, this clone was seen once. This chain joins TRBV5-6 and TRBJ2-3; 7 bases match TRBD2. The CDR3 extends over 16 amino acids. J gave up 4 bases and V 0 bases, and 8 bases lay outside the gene matches. CDR1 and CDR2 from the germline V gene are SGHDT and YYEEEE. Written as DNA, the CDR3 is TGTGCCAGCAGCTTGGCACAGCAGGGAGGGGCAGATACGCAGTATTTT. Residues: CASSLAQQGGADTQYF.

This clone turned up a few times. The CDR3, as DNA: TGTGCCAGCAGCAATGGGGGCGGCGGGTTCTACGAGCAGTACTTC. Residues: CASSNGGGGFYEQYF. The chain is built from TRBV5-5 and TRBJ2-7; D might be TRBD1 (6 bases). The CDR3 runs to 15 residues. Germline loops: CDR1 SGHKS, CDR2 YYEKEE (reference sequence). V was shortened by 4 bases and J by 3 bases, with 17 bases between the two germline ends.